The 14 T cell receptor beta chains below were found in one sample sequenced in a study of T cell changes during pregnancy in multiple sclerosis. Only in-frame clones appear in the TCRdb table, and some are missing; sequencing was by immunoSEQ multiplex PCR. The sample lists roughly 40,000 clones, 92% occurring once. The input for sequencing was CD8+ T cells from peripheral blood mononuclear cells, taken in the first trimester of pregnancy. The receptor set was obtained from a female donor with multiple sclerosis, enrolled in a pregnancy study.

The chain couples TRBV5-6 to TRBJ2-5; 9 nucleotides align to TRBD2. The DNA end lines up better with TRBJ2-7; the J call may be wrong. Germline CDR1 SGHDT, CDR2 YYEEEE. The CDR3 is 15 residues long. In DNA, the CDR3 is TGTGCCAGCAGCTTGCATCCGGGACTAGCTGCCGAGCAGTACTTC. Protein: CASSLHPGLAAEQYF.

This chain connects TRBV5-4 to TRBJ2-2; D ambiguous. Germline CDR1 reads SGHNT; CDR2 reads YYREEE (reference sequence). CDR3 length: 12 residues. The germline V and J ends were trimmed by 7 bases and 4 bases, with 8 bases remaining between them. The CDR3 nucleotides are TGTGCCAGCGGTTACGGCACCGGGGAGCTGTTTTTT. Amino acid sequence: CASGYGTGELFF. Complete variable domain (other parts from reference TRBV5-4 and TRBJ2-2): ETGVTQSPTHLIKTRGQQVTLRCSSQSGHNTVSWYQQALGQGPQFIFQYYREEENGRGNFPPRFSGLQFPNYSSELNVNALELDDSALYLCASGYGTGELFFGEGSRLTVL.

The genes are TRBV4-2 and TRBJ2-7; 13 nucleotides line up with TRBD2. CDR1 is LGHNA, CDR2 YNFKEQ, per germline. Trimming removed 1 base from V and 4 bases from J; junction bases left unmatched: 1. This CDR3 is built from 15 residues. The CDR3 DNA follows: TGTGCCAGCAGCCAAGGGACTAGCGGGGGTTACGAGCAGTACTTC. This gives the protein CASSQGTSGGYEQYF.

This clone appeared once. V is TRBV2 and J is TRBJ1-5; D call uncertain. Looked up from germline, CDR1 is SNHLY and CDR2 is FYNNEI. This CDR3 spans 17 amino acids. V was pared by 5 bases and J by 5 bases, with 22 bases between. The CDR3 region has the DNA TGTGCCAGCAGTTCTTACACACTCACAGTTAACCATCAGCCCCAGCATTTT. It encodes CASSSYTLTVNHQPQHF.

Written as DNA, the CDR3 is TGTGCCACTGTGGGACTAGCGGGGCACAATGAGCAGTTCTTC. Translating it yields CATVGLAGHNEQFF. The chain couples TRBV27 to TRBJ2-1; 13 bases fit TRBD2. Looked up from germline, CDR1 is MNHEY and CDR2 is SMNVEV (reference sequence). V lost 10 bases, J lost 5 bases, and 5 bases stayed unmatched. CDR3 length equals 14 residues.

The V gene is TRBV12-5, the J gene TRBJ2-5; TRBD2 agrees at 11 bases. V was pared by 0 bases and J by 3 bases, with 3 bases of the junction left unmatched. The CDR3 runs to 16 residues. The germline CDR1 and CDR2 sequences are LGHNT and FRNRAP. The CDR3 is CASGLVLAGGKETQYF. CDR3 DNA sequence: TGTGCTAGTGGTTTGGTGCTAGCGGGGGGAAAAGAGACCCAGTACTTC.

The V gene is TRBV7-3, the J gene TRBJ2-2; 10 bases fit TRBD1. Germline CDR1 is SGHTA and CDR2 is FQGTGA. The length of the CDR3 is 14 residues. Losses at the gene ends were 4 bases for V and 7 bases for J; bases not matched to a gene: 3. CDR3 residues: CASSWGQGIGELFF. In DNA form, the CDR3 reads TGTGCCAGCAGCTGGGGACAGGGGATCGGGGAGCTGTTTTTT.

J is TRBJ1-2 and V is TRBV15; D might be TRBD1 (5 bases). The length of the CDR3 is 17 residues. Trimming removed 0 bases from V and 3 bases from J, with 17 bases in between. CDR1 and CDR2 (germline): LNHNV, YYDKDF (reference sequence). The CDR3 loop is CATSRDIGPGRHYGYTF. CDR3 nucleotide sequence: TGTGCCACCAGCAGAGATATTGGCCCAGGGAGGCACTATGGCTACACCTTC.

The CDR3 sequence: CASSLDWTNYEQYF. CDR3 DNA sequence: TGTGCCAGCAGCTTAGATTGGACAAACTACGAGCAGTACTTC. This rearrangement joins TRBV7-6 to TRBJ2-7; TRBD1 might be the D (5 bases). V gave up 1 base and J gave up 3 bases, with 10 bases separating them. The CDR3 is made up of 14 amino acids. Germline V gene sequence: CDR1 SGHVS, CDR2 FNYEAQ. Using reference TRBV7-6 and TRBJ2-7 for the parts outside the CDR3, the full variable domain is GAGVSQSPRYKVTKRGQDVALRCDPISGHVSLYWYRQALGQGPEFLTYFNYEAQQDKSGLPNDRFSAERPEGSISTLTIQRTEQRDSAMYRCASSLDWTNYEQYFGPGTRLTVT.

The chain combines TRBV9 with TRBJ2-6; 9 positions agree with TRBD2. V lost 4 bases and J lost 1; bases outside the gene matches: 12. Germline CDR1 is SGDLS and CDR2 is YYNGEE. The CDR3 length is 19 residues. CDR3 in DNA: TGTGCCAGCAGCCTACCCATTAGCGGGGGAGGGTCTGGGGCCAACGTCCTGACTTTC. It translates to CASSLPISGGGSGANVLTF.

This clone was found once. The chain couples TRBV11-2 to TRBJ2-5; D is unclear. The CDR3 has 14 amino acids. Trimming took off 1 base at V and 5 bases at J, with 11 bases between the two ends. Germline V lookup: CDR1 SGHAT, CDR2 FQNNGV. This chain's CDR3 is CASSLGAGGETQYF. CDR3 sequence (DNA): TGTGCCAGCAGCTTAGGGGCAGGTGGGGAGACCCAGTACTTC.

V and J are TRBV27 and TRBJ2-3; TRBD2 agrees at 9 bases. The CDR3 is made up of 15 amino acids. CDR1 and CDR2 (germline): MNHEY, SMNVEV (reference sequence). V lost 2 bases, J lost 0 bases, and 0 bases stayed unmatched. CDR3 loop: CASSLLAGSTDTQYF. CDR3 DNA sequence: TGTGCCAGCAGTTTACTAGCGGGGAGCACAGATACGCAGTATTTT.

This chain connects TRBV5-1 to TRBJ2-7; 12 nucleotides line up with TRBD1. V was clipped by 3 bases and J by 3 bases; unmatched bases: 7. Germline V gene sequence: CDR1 SGHRS, CDR2 YFSETQ. There are 16 residues in the CDR3. Here the CDR3 DNA reads TGCGCCAGCAGCTCGGGGACAGGGGGCCATATCTACGAGCAGTACTTC. This gives the protein CASSSGTGGHIYEQYF.

This chain joins TRBV6-1 and TRBJ2-2; D unclear. CDR1 and CDR2 from the germline V gene are MNHNS and SASEGT. CDR3 length: 15 residues. The V and J ends lost 0 bases and 1 base respectively, with 6 bases between them. The DNA for the CDR3 is TGTGCCAGCAGTGAAGCCCACGGGAACACCGGGGAGCTGTTTTTT. This encodes CASSEAHGNTGELFF.